This TCR beta chain comes out of a study of long-term antiretroviral therapy in people with HIV. Germline V gene lookup returns CDR1 SGHAT and CDR2 FQNNGV. The CDR3 totals 13 residues. For each donor, at least one pre-ART and at least two post-ART PBMC samples were available. Every HIV-positive participant received treatment in the United States. In regard to this clone: One junction end does not reproduce the germline sequence, and a read error may be involved.

Survey-level resolution applied to immunoSEQ assay v3.0. Sequencing used immunoSEQ multiplex PCR; TCRdb keeps in-frame clones, though not all of them. The repertoire holds around 27,000 clones, 80% to 90% seen once, with around 5.3% in the top ten. Sequencing was performed on unsorted PBMCs, taken around 4.6 years after starting antiretroviral therapy. The chain has TRBV11-2 and TRBJ2-5; maybe TRBD1 (5 bases). This TCR came from a man under 40 with HIV. CDR3 loop: CASSRGHTGLMDF. DNA of the CDR3: TGTGCCAGCAGCCGCGGACATACCGGATTAATGGACTTC.